Here is one TCR beta chain with its context. The data belong to a study of T cells in Graves' hyperthyroidism and ophthalmopathy. Amplification targeted TCR beta CDR3 regions from RNA transcripts. First-round RT-PCR with HTBI primers amplified the TCR CDR3 region. MiXCR was run by TCRdb on the multiplex PCR reads, yielding one entry per CDR3 protein. Of fewer than 750,000 distinct CDR3 sequences in the sample, about 43% were seen once. Stable Graves' hyperthyroidism denoted no ophthalmopathy progression over 18 months. On the basis of clinical symptoms, serum thyroxine and TRAb, thyroid ultrasound and orbital computed tomography, diagnoses were made. CDR3 length: 15 residues. Germline loops: CDR1 MRHNA, CDR2 SNTAGT. The V segment lost 5 bases and the J segment 3 bases; nucleotides outside the gene matches: 8.

The sequenced sample consisted of peripheral blood or thyroid tissue (not recorded which). The chain carries TRBV6-4 and TRBJ2-7, with 9 bases matching TRBD1. This clonotype originated in a young woman with Graves' hyperthyroidism. CDR3 sequence (DNA): TGTGCCAGCAGTCATTCCGGGACAGGGAACTACGAGCAGTACTTC. Its translation is CASSHSGTGNYEQYF.